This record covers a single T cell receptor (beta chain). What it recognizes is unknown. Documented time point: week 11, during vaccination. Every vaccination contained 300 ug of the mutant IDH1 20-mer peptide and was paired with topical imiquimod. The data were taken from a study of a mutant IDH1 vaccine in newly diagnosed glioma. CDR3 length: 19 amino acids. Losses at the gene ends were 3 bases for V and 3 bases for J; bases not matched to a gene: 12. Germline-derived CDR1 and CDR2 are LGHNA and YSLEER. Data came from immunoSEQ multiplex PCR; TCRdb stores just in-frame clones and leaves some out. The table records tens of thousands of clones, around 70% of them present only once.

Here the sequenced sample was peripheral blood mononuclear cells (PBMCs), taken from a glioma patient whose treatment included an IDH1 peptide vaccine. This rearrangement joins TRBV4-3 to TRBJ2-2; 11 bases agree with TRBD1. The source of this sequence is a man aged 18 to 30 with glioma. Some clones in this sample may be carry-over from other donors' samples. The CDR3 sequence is CASSHVVDRGRSHTGELFF. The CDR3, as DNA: TGCGCCAGCAGCCACGTTGTGGACAGGGGGCGATCCCACACCGGGGAGCTGTTTTTT.